This record covers a single T cell receptor (beta chain). The data are from a study of CD8 T cells in Susac syndrome. FACS enriched CD8+ TEMRA cells, while bulk CD8+ and CD4+ were negatively isolated. The germline V and J ends were trimmed by 5 bases and 2 bases, with 7 bases remaining between them. CDR1 and CDR2 (germline): SEHNR, FQNEAQ (reference sequence). This CDR3 contains 12 residues. Random hexamers served to reverse transcribe roughly 0.5 to 1 ug RNA. Via MiXCR, TCRdb re-called the immunoSEQ multiplex PCR reads, giving one row per CDR3 protein. Of approximately 25,000 distinct CDR3 sequences in the sample, over 85% are singletons; the top ten hold 0.6% to 0.75%.

This sequence originates from a human donor with Susac syndrome. The specimen was CD8+ T cells from PBMCs. The chain carries TRBV7-9 and TRBJ2-7; no firm D call. The CDR3 coding sequence is TGTGCCAGCAGCCAAATTACCTACGAGCAGTACTTC. Amino acids: CASSQITYEQYF.